Listed below are T cell receptor beta chains from one sample, sequenced in a study of T cell repertoires in cytomegalovirus infection. No antigens are known for them. From the reads, TCRdb called clonotypes with MiXCR, one entry per CDR3 protein. The sample lists about 700,000 distinct CDR3 sequences, roughly a third seen once, with 18% in the top ten. The sequencing used cultured PBMCs, collected from culture after CMV antigen stimulation. The receptors derive from a human donor in good health (CMV status not recorded). Some clones in this sample may be carry-over from other donors' samples. Both conserved end residues are part of each CDR3. A D gene is named only where the DNA matches it firmly. The size entry is marked missing in some rows and otherwise reads once, few, many or a size class.

TRBJ2-5,NA,TRBV7-8,many,TGTGCCAGCAGCTTAGGACATCAAGAGACCCAGTACTTC,CASSLGHQETQYF
TRBJ1-1,NA,TRBV7-6,many,TGTGCCAGCAGCTCGGTCGGGGGGGGACGAGCTTTCTTT,CASSSVGGGRAFF
TRBJ1-1,NA,TRBV5-1,few,TGCGCCAGCAGCTTTAACGGGGTCCTCGACACTGAAGCTTTCTTT,CASSFNGVLDTEAFF
TRBJ1-2,NA,TRBV6-6,NA,TGTGCCAGCAGTTACTCGATGACAGGACGTGGGAACGATACCTTC,CASSYSMTGRGNDTF
TRBJ2-7,NA,TRBV20-1,NA,TGCAGTGCTAGAGATTTGGGATACGAGCAGTACTTC,CSARDLGYEQYF
TRBJ1-6,NA,TRBV6-1,NA,TGTGCCAGCAGTGACCGAGAGGTCGGTCCCCTCTATAATTCACCCCTCCACTTT,CASSDREVGPLYNSPLHF
TRBJ2-2,TRBD2,TRBV27,few,TGTGCCAGCAGTTCCAGGCGGGGGGTAAAGACCGGGGAGCTGTTTTTT,CASSSRRGVKTGELFF
TRBJ2-3,NA,TRBV19,NA,TGTGCCAGTAGTATAGGTTCAAGGGCGGCAGATACGCAGTATTTT,CASSIGSRAADTQYF
TRBJ2-3,TRBD2,TRBV4-2,NA,TGTGCCAGCAGCCAAGGACTGAGTCTGAGCGGGGGGGCCCAAGATACGCAGTATTTT,CASSQGLSLSGGAQDTQYF
TRBJ1-2,NA,TRBV7-8,few,TGTGCCAGCAGCTTGACCCAGACGGACTATGGCTACACCTTC,CASSLTQTDYGYTF
TRBJ1-2,TRBD1,TRBV6-1,few,TGTGCCAGCAACCCAGGGACAGGGGGAGTGTATGGCTACACCTTC,CASNPGTGGVYGYTF
TRBJ1-4,NA,TRBV15,NA,TGTGCCACCAGCAGAGATGCGAGGTTTGGGGAAAAACTGTTTTTT,CATSRDARFGEKLFF
TRBJ2-1,NA,TRBV6-2/TRBV6-3,few,TGTGCCAGCAGTAACCGGGACTTGTTCAATGAGCAGTTCTTC,CASSNRDLFNEQFF
TRBJ2-2,NA,TRBV7-2,NA,TGTGCCAGCAGCTGGAGGTCAGCGAACACCGGGGAGCTGTTTTTT,CASSWRSANTGELFF
TRBJ2-5,NA,TRBV5-5,NA,TGTGCCAGCAGCTTAATAGGGGTTCAAGAGACCCAGTACTTC,CASSLIGVQETQYF
TRBJ2-1,TRBD2,TRBV7-1,NA,TGTGCCAGCAGCTCTGCCGGGAGGGAGCAGTTCTTC,CASSSAGREQFF
TRBJ2-7,TRBD2,TRBV6-2/TRBV6-3,NA,TGTGCCAGCAGCAGAAGCGGGAGAGTTGACGAGCAGTACTTC,CASSRSGRVDEQYF
TRBJ2-3,NA,TRBV10-3,few,TGTGCCATCAGTTGGGACCCCCAGGAAGGTACGCAGTATTTT,CAISWDPQEGTQYF
TRBJ1-5,NA,TRBV7-8,NA,TGTGCCAGCAGCTTAGAGTTCGGGGGTAATCAGCCCCAGCATTTT,CASSLEFGGNQPQHF
TRBJ2-7,TRBD1,TRBV15,NA,TGTGCCACCAGCAGAGATTTTTACGGGACAGACTACGAGCAGTACTTC,CATSRDFYGTDYEQYF
TRBJ2-3,TRBD2,TRBV12-3/TRBV12-4,NA,TGTGCCAGCAGATCCCTAGCGGGGGGCTACACAGATACGCAGTATTTT,CASRSLAGGYTDTQYF
TRBJ1-6,NA,TRBV20-1,few,TGCAGTGCTAGGAGGAATAATTCACCCCTCCACTTT,CSARRNNSPLHF
TRBJ2-1,NA,TRBV2,NA,TGTGCCAGCAGTGTCAGGAGAAACAATGAGCAGTTCTTC,CASSVRRNNEQFF
TRBJ2-7,TRBD1,TRBV2,NA,TGTGCCAGCAGGGACAGGGGGCCGTTATACGAGCAGTACTTC,CASRDRGPLYEQYF
TRBJ1-1,TRBD1,TRBV12-3/TRBV12-4,NA,TGTGCCAGCACCCGGGGGACAGGGGAAACTGAAGCTTTCTTT,CASTRGTGETEAFF
TRBJ2-7,TRBD2,TRBV7-2,many,TGTGCCAGCAGCCGTACTAGCGGGGGGCTTTCCTACGAGCAGTACTTC,CASSRTSGGLSYEQYF
TRBJ1-5,NA,TRBV12-3/TRBV12-4,many,TGTGCCAGCAGCCTCAGCAGGGATCAGCCCCAGCATTTT,CASSLSRDQPQHF
TRBJ1-2,NA,TRBV7-6,few,TGTGCCAGCAGCTTAGACCGGCTTCGAGGCTACACCTTC,CASSLDRLRGYTF
TRBJ2-5,NA,TRBV12-3/TRBV12-4,few,TGTGCCAGCACGTCGGCCATACAAGAGACCCAGTACTTC,CASTSAIQETQYF
TRBJ1-5,TRBD1,TRBV19,once,TGTGCCAGTAGTTCTCGACAGGGGGTTCAGCCCCAGCATTTT,CASSSRQGVQPQHF
TRBJ2-3,NA,TRBV2,NA,TGTGCCAGCAGTGAAGAGGTGGATTTT,CASSEEVDF
TRBJ2-1,TRBD2,TRBV11-2,NA,TGTGCCAGCAGCTTAAGAATAGTTAGCGGGTACTACAATGAGCAGTTCTTC,CASSLRIVSGYYNEQFF
TRBJ1-5,TRBD1,TRBV7-9,few,TGTGCCAGCAGCTTAGTAGACAGGGCGAAAAATCAGCCCCAGCATTTT,CASSLVDRAKNQPQHF